This T cell receptor (beta chain) was observed in a study of shared clonotypes between healthy human individuals. Germline CDR1 and CDR2: SEHNR and FQNEAQ (reference sequence). CDR3 length equals 13 residues. Trimming at V came to 6 bases and at J to 1 base, leaving 1 base not matched to a gene. Researchers divided each subset's genomic DNA evenly across several immunoSEQ plates. The assay was immunoSEQ multiplex PCR, and TCRdb's table has in-frame clones only and misses some. The table shows under 2,000,000 clones, with over 85% occurring only once. Naive CD8 cells lacked CD45RO, underwent positive selection for CCR7 and left out terminally differentiated effector memory CD45RA+ cells.

Sequencing used naive CD8+ T cells sorted from blood. This chain links TRBV7-9 with TRBJ1-1; 8 bases align to TRBD1. This clonotype was obtained from a man aged 18 to 29 in good health. The CDR3 coding sequence is TGTGCCAGCAGACAGGGGGGGAACACTGAAGCTTTCTTT. Encoded protein: CASRQGGNTEAFF.